Listed below are T cell receptor beta chains from one sample, sequenced in a study of OX40 agonist ivuxolimab in advanced cancers. Here immunoSEQ multiplex PCR was the method, and the copy in TCRdb shows in-frame clones only, minus some. The sample carries roughly 86,000 clones, 80% to 95% recorded once. The sequenced sample was CD4+ or CD8+ T cells sorted from blood, obtained in a trial of the OX40 agonist ivuxolimab. These receptors all come from an adult with an advanced solid tumor such as melanoma, head and neck, liver or kidney cancer. Each CDR3 is given with its conserved first and last residue.

V gene	J gene	CDR3 protein
TRBV7-2	TRBJ2-7	CASSSPTSGGYEQYF
TRBV29-1	TRBJ2-1	CSVGYNEQFF
TRBV13	TRBJ2-3	CASSLGPGVAGPGTQYF
TRBV5-1	TRBJ2-1	CASSGAGGNEQFF
TRBV7-8	TRBJ1-2	CASSLGVQGRGGYTF
TRBV10-3	TRBJ2-3	CAIRGLLETGGADTQYF
TRBV2	TRBJ2-7	CASSDQGGSSYEQYF
TRBV5-4	TRBJ2-5	CASNGVAETQYF
TRBV2	TRBJ1-5	CASTSRRGYNQPQHF
TRBV6-6	TRBJ2-5	CASSRLAGGKGETQYF
TRBV2	TRBJ1-2	CASSEATGGGRRGYTF
TRBV5-4	TRBJ2-2	CASSRAGGESGELFF
TRBV7-2	TRBJ2-7	CASSLVGTAYEQYF
TRBV6-1	TRBJ1-2	CASRYTDGYTF
TRBV5-3	TRBJ1-5	CAEVGQGRNQPQHF
TRBV19	TRBJ1-1	CASTKNSGQLSVTEAFF
TRBV7-9	TRBJ2-5	CASSLLDGTQYF
TRBV6-1	TRBJ2-1	CASKFSGYNEQFF
TRBV28	TRBJ2-7	CASRLGLDGYEQYF
TRBV19	TRBJ1-2	CASSSPVDRVYGYTF
TRBV7-7	TRBJ1-1	CASTQEILTTEAFF
TRBV11-2	TRBJ2-2	CASSLGGLGTGELFF
TRBV13	TRBJ2-5	CASSLVGVDETQYF
TRBV28	TRBJ2-1	CASSRDISNEQFF
TRBV7-8	TRBJ2-7	CASSSRKDPSTGLFYEQYF
TRBV5-4	TRBJ2-5	CASSLAREAQYF
TRBV19	TRBJ1-2	CASSTRWDNGYGYTF
TRBV27	TRBJ2-1	CASSLQSGRYEQFF
TRBV10-3	TRBJ2-2	CAISEPPGPQRTGELFF
TRBV7-9	TRBJ2-4	CASSPSGGLAGENIQYF
TRBV5-1	TRBJ2-3	CASSLPGPVEADTQYF
TRBV5-1	TRBJ2-3	CASSLGDSTDTQYF
TRBV7-2	TRBJ2-5	CASSRDRQETQYF
TRBV7-9	TRBJ2-2	CASSVSGSRGGELFF
TRBV7-2	TRBJ2-7	CASSLLSAAGEQYF
TRBV11-3	TRBJ2-7	CASSLAGGPPYEQYF
TRBV4-1	TRBJ2-5	CASSQARASGHQETQYF
TRBV19	TRBJ2-4	CASSMRGRENIQYF
TRBV5-6	TRBJ1-2	CASSFQGALGYTF
TRBV2	TRBJ2-3	CASSGQGSTDTQYF
TRBV5-1	TRBJ2-3	CASSRRDRRVDTQYF
TRBV11-2	TRBJ1-3	CASRPTLSGNTIYF